This T cell receptor beta chain derives from a study of beta chain features in type 1 diabetes. Study information: All samples yielded some 100,000,000 examined sorted cells.

The CDR3 is 18 amino acids. Germline values: CDR1 LGHNT, CDR2 FRNRAP. The J segment lost 5 bases and the V segment lost 1 base, leaving 14 bases of the junction unmatched. Sequencing targeted expressed TCRB transcripts, as all isolated RNA had been reverse transcribed. The assay was immunoSEQ multiplex PCR, and TCRdb's table has in-frame clones only and misses some. This sample yields under 900,000 clones, of which 17% are seen a single time; about 0.02% belongs to the top ten. In this sample, this clone turned up a few times. On average, the one heparinised blood draw given by each donor was approximately 120 mL.

The chain employs TRBV12-5 and TRBJ2-3; TRBD2 matches 8 bases. The TCR comes from a woman younger than 35 in good health. Sequencing was carried out using naive CD4+ T cells from blood. The CDR3 region has the DNA TGTGCTAGTGGTTTGGCAAAGAGCGGGAGCGAGATGATAGATACGCAGTATTTT. It yields the protein CASGLAKSGSEMIDTQYF.